A single TCR beta chain is shown here with its context. Profiled with immunoSEQ multiplex PCR; TCRdb holds only in-frame clones, not every one. The repertoire holds around 2,000,000 clones, with approximately 94% as singletons. CDR1 is SGDLS, CDR2 YYNGEE, per germline. The CDR3 length is 14 residues. V shed 1 base, J shed 6 bases, and the junction held 6 bases outside the gene matches. The naive CD8 subset, CD45RO-negative cells positively selected for CCR7, excluded terminally differentiated effector memory CD45RA+ cells. These data belong to a study of shared clonotypes between healthy human individuals.

This clonotype was sampled from a man younger than 30 in good health. The chain uses TRBV9 and TRBJ2-7, with 8 bases aligning to TRBD2. Sequenced sample: naive CD8+ T cells sorted from blood. Here the CDR3 DNA reads TGTGCCAGCAGCGTAAGCGGGGGATCAGGCGAGCAGTACTTC. It encodes CASSVSGGSGEQYF.